The 30 T cell receptor beta chains listed next were all sequenced from one sample in a study of blood T cell repertoires in COVID-19. Here immunoSEQ multiplex PCR was the method, and the copy in TCRdb shows in-frame clones only, minus some. Altogether 50,000 to 60,000 clones are present, roughly 86% being singletons, with the ten largest covering 7% to 9%. The specimen sequenced was peripheral blood. Source of these receptors: a man of 80 years or more with active or convalescent COVID-19.

The chain couples TRBV28 to TRBJ1-1, with D perhaps TRBD1 (6 bases). The CDR3 length is 15 residues. The germline V gene has CDR1 MDHEN and CDR2 SYDVKM. V was clipped by 5 bases and J by 2 bases, with 15 bases between them. Written as DNA, the CDR3 is TGTGCCAGCAGTCAGTCAGGGGCGATAAACACTGAAGCTTTCTTT. Translating it yields CASSQSGAINTEAFF.

The chain uses TRBV5-1 and TRBJ2-7, with TRBD2 matching over 8 bases. After removal of 0 bases from V and 2 bases from J, the junction contained 4 bases not matched to a gene. CDR1 SGHRS and CDR2 YFSETQ come from the germline V gene. The CDR3 extends over 15 amino acids. CDR3 nucleotide sequence: TGCGCCAGCAGCTTGGCTAGCGGGCTCCCCTACGAGCAGTACTTC. Amino acids: CASSLASGLPYEQYF.

The chain has TRBV29-1 and TRBJ2-6, with D uncertain. CDR1 and CDR2 from the germline V gene are SQVTM and ANQGSEA. With 8 bases removed from V and 0 bases from J, the gap between germline ends came to 5 bases. The CDR3 has 12 residues. The CDR3 bases are TGCAGCTTCTCCTCTGGGGCCAACGTCCTGACTTTC. It yields the protein CSFSSGANVLTF.

V gene TRBV6-5 combines with J gene TRBJ2-6; D possibly corresponds to TRBD2 (5 bases). The CDR3 is 14 amino acids. Per the germline V gene, CDR1 is MNHEY and CDR2 is SVGAGI. V gave up 5 bases and J gave up 0 bases, with 5 bases separating them. CDR3: CASSRDSGANVLTF. In DNA form, the CDR3 reads TGTGCCAGCAGTCGGGACTCTGGGGCCAACGTCCTGACTTTC.

This chain joins TRBV7-8 and TRBJ1-3, with D possibly TRBD1 on 5 matching bases. CDR3 length equals 15 residues. Germline V CDR1 and CDR2: SGHVS, FQNEAQ. Trimming removed 4 bases at V and 3 bases at J, with 13 bases between. The CDR3 is CASSSYSQGGNTIYF. The CDR3 DNA reads as TGTGCCAGCAGCTCTTATTCTCAGGGTGGAAACACCATATATTTT.

This sequence joins TRBV19 and TRBJ2-1; the match to TRBD2 covers 15 bases. CDR1 is LNHDA, CDR2 SQIVND, per germline (reference sequence). The CDR3 has 18 amino acids. V shed 6 bases and J 3 bases; nucleotides not matched to a gene: 9. The CDR3 loop reads CASREGLAGGRRYNEQFF. The CDR3 DNA sequence: TGTGCCAGTAGAGAAGGACTAGCGGGAGGGCGTCGCTACAATGAGCAGTTCTTC.

The chain has TRBV7-6 and TRBJ2-1, with D perhaps TRBD1 (6 bases). The V gene lost 5 bases and the J gene lost 4 bases, with 9 bases spanning the gap. CDR3 length equals 13 residues. Germline V gene data show CDR1 as SGHVS and CDR2 as FNYEAQ. DNA for the CDR3: TGTGCCAGCAGCCAGACAGGTTACAATGAGCAGTTCTTC. Encoded protein: CASSQTGYNEQFF.

This clone was counted a single time. In the same sample, other DNA sequences code for this CDR3. CDR3 DNA: TGTGCCAGCAGTTTACAGGGTGAAGCTTTCTTT. It is translated as CASSLQGEAFF. The chain carries TRBV28 and TRBJ1-1; tentative D call: TRBD1 (5 bases). V was trimmed by 2 bases and J by 7 bases, leaving 5 bases between them. The CDR3 sequence is 11 residues long. Germline-derived CDR1 and CDR2 are MDHEN and SYDVKM.

This clone was observed once. The rearrangement uses TRBV6-2 or TRBV6-3 and TRBJ2-1; 10 bases are a match to TRBD2. This CDR3 comprises 17 residues. V lost 5 bases to trimming and J lost 7 bases; unmatched junction nucleotides: 14. Germline CDR1 and CDR2: MNHEY and SVGEGT. The CDR3 region has the DNA TGTGCCAGCAGTCCAGGAATAGGGACTAGCGTCGGAAATGAGCAGTTCTTC. Residues: CASSPGIGTSVGNEQFF.

The chain joins TRBV19 to TRBJ2-4; TRBD2 matches at 8 bases. The CDR3 contains 17 residues. Germline CDR1 and CDR2: LNHDA and SQIVND (reference sequence). Germline trimming cut 5 bases from V and 2 bases from J; bases unmatched to any gene: 11. CDR3 nucleotide sequence: TGTGCCAGTAGTCCGGGGGGGTTTGGGCTGTCCAAAAACATTCAGTACTTC. Protein sequence: CASSPGGFGLSKNIQYF.

The chain employs TRBV7-3 and TRBJ1-1, with D hard to call. V was pared by 3 bases and J by 6 bases, with 11 bases between. The CDR3 sequence is 13 residues long. Germline CDR1 and CDR2: SGHTA and FQGTGA. The CDR3 loop is CASSFFGGPEAFF. CDR3 in DNA: TGTGCCAGCAGCTTTTTCGGAGGCCCTGAAGCTTTCTTT.

This chain uses TRBV4-2 with TRBJ1-2, with D hard to call. Germline values: CDR1 LGHNA, CDR2 YNFKEQ. V was cut by 6 bases and J by 4 bases, with 9 bases left in between. The CDR3 spans 12 residues. Here the CDR3 DNA reads TGTGCCAGCAGGCAGGTCCCCTATGGCTACACCTTC. Translation gives CASRQVPYGYTF.

The gene calls are TRBV11-2 and TRBJ1-6; D not certain. Deletions cut 4 bases from V and 9 bases from J, with 7 bases between. The CDR3 is 12 residues long. The germline gives CDR1 SGHAT, CDR2 FQNNGV. The CDR3 nucleotides are TGTGCCAGCAGCTCCATTCCTTCACCCCTCCACTTT. This sequence encodes CASSSIPSPLHF.

The rearrangement uses TRBV12-3 or TRBV12-4 and TRBJ1-4, with TRBD1 identical over 8 bases. Germline trimming cut 6 bases from V and 12 bases from J; bases unmatched to any gene: 6. The CDR3 loop spans 12 amino acids. The CDR3 spells CASRLYRGELFF. The CDR3 DNA reads as TGTGCCAGCAGACTATACAGGGGGGAACTGTTTTTT.

The CDR3 sequence is CASSRQGVHTDTQYF. DNA of the CDR3: TGTGCCAGTAGCCGGCAGGGTGTGCACACAGATACGCAGTATTTT. The chain joins TRBV19 to TRBJ2-3, with D perhaps matching TRBD1 (5 bases). This CDR3 has 15 amino acids. V lost 6 bases and J 2 bases, leaving 15 bases between the germline ends. Germline V lookup: CDR1 LNHDA, CDR2 SQIVND (reference sequence). Variable domain in full (rest from reference TRBV19 and TRBJ2-3): DGGITQSPKYLFRKEGQNVTLSCEQNLNHDAMYWYRQDPGQGLRLIYYSQIVNDFQKGDIAEGYSVSREKKESFPLTVTSAQKNPTAFYLCASSRQGVHTDTQYFGPGTRLTVL.

J is TRBJ2-3 and V is TRBV11-3, with 8 nucleotides matching TRBD1. V was pared by 5 bases and J by 3 bases, with 10 bases of the junction left unmatched. The germline gives CDR1 SGHNT, CDR2 YENEEA. The CDR3 spans 16 residues. CDR3 DNA: TGTGCCAGCAGCCCCGCCGGGGACAGGATAACAGATACGCAGTATTTT. It translates to CASSPAGDRITDTQYF. The entire variable domain, with the rest obtained from reference TRBV11-3 and TRBJ2-3, is as follows: EAGVVQSPRYKIIEKKQPVAFWCNPISGHNTLYWYLQNLGQGPELLIRYENEEAVDDSQLPKDRFSAERLKGVDSTLKIQPAELGDSAVYLCASSPAGDRITDTQYFGPGTRLTVL.

J is TRBJ1-1 and V is TRBV7-2; tentative D call: TRBD1 (6 bases). Looked up from germline, CDR1 is SGHTA and CDR2 is FQGNSA. V was cut by 0 bases and J by 1 base, with 9 bases left in between. The CDR3 runs to 15 residues. The CDR3 DNA is TGTGCCAGCAGCTTAGCCCAGGGGACGAACACTGAAGCTTTCTTT. The encoded protein is CASSLAQGTNTEAFF.

The chain couples TRBV5-5 to TRBJ1-3, with a possible D match to TRBD1 (6 bases). The CDR3 has 15 residues. Trimming stripped 4 bases from V and 0 bases from J, with 11 bases between. The V gene's germline CDR1 is SGHKS and CDR2 YYEKEE (reference sequence). CDR3 region: CASSQGLTSGNTIYF. CDR3 nucleotide sequence: TGTGCCAGCAGCCAGGGGCTAACCTCTGGAAACACCATATATTTT.

V usage is TRBV7-2 and J usage is TRBJ1-3; the D is unclear. The V and J ends lost 5 bases and 3 bases respectively, with 14 bases between them. The germline gives CDR1 SGHTA, CDR2 FQGNSA. The CDR3 has 15 residues. The DNA of the CDR3 is TGTGCCAGCAGCCCCCTGGGAGGAAATGGAAACACCATATATTTT. This encodes CASSPLGGNGNTIYF.

The V call is TRBV7-2, the J call TRBJ2-3; the D gene is possibly TRBD1 (5 bases). In germline, CDR1 is SGHTA, CDR2 FQGNSA. V lost 5 bases to trimming and J lost 4 bases, with 13 bases between them. The CDR3 spans 14 residues. For the CDR3, the DNA is TGTGCCAGCAGCCCCCGCTGGGGCGCAGATACGCAGTATTTT. It is translated as CASSPRWGADTQYF.

The V call is TRBV7-2, the J call TRBJ1-5; D is possibly TRBD1 (6 bases). The germline V gene has CDR1 SGHTA and CDR2 FQGNSA. This CDR3 region has 13 residues. V dropped 8 bases and J dropped 12 bases, with 20 bases sitting between them. CDR3 loop: CASQGGGLSLQHF. The CDR3 nucleotides read TGTGCCAGCCAGGGCGGGGGGCTATCACTCCAGCATTTT.

The chain couples TRBV2 to TRBJ1-2, with D maybe TRBD1 (5 bases). Germline V CDR1 and CDR2: SNHLY, FYNNEI. Trimming took off 2 bases at V and 4 bases at J, with 14 bases between the two ends. CDR3 length equals 15 residues. This CDR3 is CASSEFRVGGYGYTF. DNA of the CDR3: TGTGCCAGCAGTGAATTCCGGGTGGGGGGCTATGGCTACACCTTC.

V gene TRBV12-5 combines with J gene TRBJ1-1, with 8 bases aligning to TRBD1. Germline V gene lookup returns CDR1 LGHNT and CDR2 FRNRAP. CDR3 length equals 15 residues. The ends lost 1 base at V and 3 bases at J; junction bases unmatched: 4. The CDR3 DNA sequence: TGTGCTAGTGGTTTGGGGACAGGGAGCCACACTGAAGCTTTCTTT. This sequence encodes CASGLGTGSHTEAFF. The whole variable domain, filled in from reference TRBV12-5 and TRBJ1-1, reads DARVTQTPRHKVTEMGQEVTMRCQPILGHNTVFWYRQTMMQGLELLAYFRNRAPLDDSGMPKDRFSAEMPDATLATLKIQPSEPRDSAVYFCASGLGTGSHTEAFFGQGTRLTVV.

This clone appeared once. The V call is TRBV5-4, the J call TRBJ2-2; D is perhaps TRBD1 (5 bases). CDR1 is SGHNT, CDR2 YYREEE, per germline (reference sequence). The V end lost 4 bases, the J end lost 6 bases, and 13 bases lay between the germline ends. The CDR3 is made up of 14 amino acids. The CDR3 DNA reads TGTGCCAGCAGCCAAGACAGTCCCGCCGGGGAGCTGTTTTTT. Protein: CASSQDSPAGELFF.

V is TRBV29-1 and J is TRBJ1-2; 10 nucleotides match TRBD1. The V gene's germline CDR1 is SQVTM and CDR2 ANQGSEA. Trimming removed 3 bases from V and 2 bases from J; junction bases left unmatched: 21. This CDR3 has 20 residues. The CDR3 is CSVDARARDRGVNENYGYTF. For the CDR3, the DNA is TGCAGCGTTGACGCAAGAGCGAGGGACAGGGGAGTAAATGAGAACTATGGCTACACCTTC.

The chain has TRBV5-5 and TRBJ2-5; 10 nucleotides agree with TRBD1. V lost 3 bases and J lost 4; bases outside the gene matches: 6. In germline, CDR1 is SGHKS, CDR2 YYEKEE (reference sequence). CDR3 length equals 15 residues. For the CDR3, the DNA is TGTGCCAGCAGCTCAACCCGGGACAGGGGAGAGACCCAGTACTTC. Amino acid sequence: CASSSTRDRGETQYF.

The chain joins TRBV4-2 to TRBJ2-4, with 11 bases aligning to TRBD2. V lost 0 bases to trimming and J lost 6 bases; unmatched junction nucleotides: 10. The CDR3 loop spans 18 amino acids. Germline assignment: CDR1 LGHNA and CDR2 YNFKEQ. DNA of the CDR3: TGTGCCAGCAGCCAAGATACCGGACTAGCGGGTCGTGGAAACATTCAGTACTTC. Translated: CASSQDTGLAGRGNIQYF.

A few counts support this clone. The rearrangement joins TRBV27 to TRBJ2-7, with D perhaps TRBD2 (6 bases). V was clipped by 6 bases and J by 1 base, with 16 bases between them. Germline CDR1 reads MNHEY; CDR2 reads SMNVEV (reference sequence). The length of the CDR3 is 15 residues. The chain's CDR3 is CASRSTGGVSYEQYF. DNA of the CDR3: TGTGCCAGCAGATCTACCGGGGGAGTATCCTACGAGCAGTACTTC.

The chain uses TRBV18 and TRBJ2-1; D gene ambiguous. The CDR3 is 14 amino acids. Germline V gives CDR1 KGHSH, CDR2 LQKENI. The ends were cut back, 1 base at V and 6 bases at J, with 10 bases in the middle. CDR3 region: CASSPRYPSNEQFF. Here the CDR3 DNA reads TGTGCCAGCTCACCACGATACCCGAGCAATGAGCAGTTCTTC.

This CDR3 is CASSQAYRDSPLHF. In DNA, the CDR3 is TGTGCCAGCAGCCAGGCTTACAGAGATTCACCCCTCCACTTT. The chain links TRBV3-1 (or the pseudogene TRBV3-2) to TRBJ1-6; unclear D gene. The V end lost 3 bases, the J end lost 8 bases, and 11 bases lay between the germline ends. CDR1 and CDR2 (germline): LGHDT, YNNKEL (reference sequence). The CDR3 covers 14 residues.